Listed below are T cell receptor beta chains from one sample, sequenced in a study of control samples from healthy donors and cancer patients. Clones were read by immunoSEQ multiplex PCR, and TCRdb kept only the in-frame ones, dropping some. The sample carries fewer than 150,000 clones, 91% recorded once. Sequencing used blood. The receptors shown here come from a woman aged 18 to 35 in good health. The CDR3 runs from the conserved cysteine through the conserved F or W. D genes are given only for firm matches. Expanded clones get a size class; other rows say once, few or many, or leave the size out.

clone_size,j_call,v_call,d_call,cdr3_nt,cdr3_aa
once,TRBJ1-5,TRBV2,-,TGTGCCAGCGGGCTGGACGGACGCAATCAGCCCCAGCATTTT,CASGLDGRNQPQHF
-,TRBJ2-2,TRBV2,-,TGTGCCACTTCCCGGACCGCAGCCACCGGGGAGCTGTTTTTT,CATSRTAATGELFF
-,TRBJ2-7,TRBV12-3/TRBV12-4,-,TGTGCCAGCAGTTTAAGGGGGGGCGAGCAGTACTTC,CASSLRGGEQYF
-,TRBJ2-3,TRBV19,TRBD1,TGTGCCAGTATCGGACAGGGACCAGAGGATACGCAGTATTTT,CASIGQGPEDTQYF
-,TRBJ1-4,TRBV30,-,TGTGCCTGGAGTGTATGGTCGGAAAAACTGTTTTTT,CAWSVWSEKLFF
-,TRBJ2-1,TRBV4-2,TRBD2,TGTGCCAGCAGCCCCGGGGGGTCCTCCTACAATGAGCAGTTCTTC,CASSPGGSSYNEQFF
-,TRBJ2-3,TRBV25-1,TRBD2,TGTGCCAGCAGTGAATCGGTCCTAGCGGGGGGCACAGATACGCAGTATTTT,CASSESVLAGGTDTQYF
-,TRBJ1-1,TRBV2,-,TGTGCCAGAGAATGCACAGGGAAGAACACTGAAGCTTTCTTT,CARECTGKNTEAFF
-,TRBJ2-1,TRBV18,-,TGTGCCAGCTCACCAATCACGGGGTACAATGAGCAGTTCTTC,CASSPITGYNEQFF
-,TRBJ1-5,TRBV24-1,TRBD1,TGTGCCACCAGCCTCGGGACAGATAGCAATCAGCCCCAGCATTTT,CATSLGTDSNQPQHF
-,TRBJ2-7,TRBV28,-,TGTGCCAGCATTGGGACTTCAACCTACGAGCAGTACTTC,CASIGTSTYEQYF
-,TRBJ2-3,TRBV5-1,TRBD2,TGCGCCAGCAGCTTGGCGTTACTAGCGGTAGGCACAGATACGCAGTATTTT,CASSLALLAVGTDTQYF
-,TRBJ1-6,TRBV4-2,-,TGTGCCAGCAGCCAAAGTTTTGGTGGGTTGTTGAAGAATTCACCCCTCCACTTT,CASSQSFGGLLKNSPLHF
-,TRBJ2-2,TRBV7-2,TRBD2,TGTGCCAGCAGCTTACGTCGGACTAGCGGGGGAAGTGCCGGGGAGCTGTTTTTT,CASSLRRTSGGSAGELFF
-,TRBJ2-3,TRBV24-1,TRBD1,TGTGCCACCAGTGAATCCGGGACAGGGGGCACAGATACGCAGTATTTT,CATSESGTGGTDTQYF
-,TRBJ2-7,TRBV7-2,TRBD2,TGTGCCAGCAGCTTAGGGGGACTAGGTCCTTGGGAGCAGTACTTC,CASSLGGLGPWEQYF
-,TRBJ2-6,TRBV24-1,TRBD1,TGTGCCACCAGTGCCCCTCCGGGACAGGGAGCTGGGGCCAACGTCCTGACTTTC,CATSAPPGQGAGANVLTF
once,TRBJ2-5,TRBV30,-,TGTGCCTGGGGCCCGGGATCCCAAGAGACCCAGTACTTC,CAWGPGSQETQYF
-,TRBJ2-3,TRBV5-5,-,TGTGCCAGCAGCCCCCCTAGTGGCGTTTTGGATACGCAGTATTTT,CASSPPSGVLDTQYF
once,TRBJ1-4,TRBV5-1,TRBD1,TGCGCCAGCAGCCTGGGGGGACAGAATGAAAAACTGTTTTTT,CASSLGGQNEKLFF
-,TRBJ1-1,TRBV7-2,-,TGTGCCAGCAGCTCTCGGGAGGGAGGTTCGCCTCGGGAAGCTTTCTTT,CASSSREGGSPREAFF
-,TRBJ2-1,TRBV11-3,TRBD2,TGTGCCAGCAGCTTAGAATCGGCGGGGGGACCATTCTACTCCTACAATGAGCAGTTCTTC,CASSLESAGGPFYSYNEQFF
-,TRBJ2-2,TRBV5-1,TRBD1,TGCGCCAGCAGGCCCGGACAGGGGAACACCGGGGAGCTGTTTTTT,CASRPGQGNTGELFF
-,TRBJ2-3,TRBV5-4,-,TGTGCCAGCAGCTCAGGGGTCTCGGAATTCGGCGATACGCAGTATTTT,CASSSGVSEFGDTQYF
-,TRBJ1-1,TRBV27,-,TGTGCCAGCAGTCGATTGGCACAGGTGAACACTGAAGCTTTCTTT,CASSRLAQVNTEAFF
-,TRBJ1-3,TRBV7-8,-,TGTGCCAGCAGCTTGTATAGCGAGGGCCCATCTGGAAACACCATATATTTT,CASSLYSEGPSGNTIYF
-,TRBJ2-7,TRBV11-3,-,TGTGCCAGCAGCTTGGGCCCCTCCTACGAGCAGTACTTC,CASSLGPSYEQYF
-,TRBJ1-5,TRBV12-2,-,TGTGCAAGTCGCTCCCCCGAGGGGGGGAATCAGCCCCAGCATTTT,CASRSPEGGNQPQHF
-,TRBJ2-5,TRBV19,-,TGTGCCAGTAGTATCCAACTAGGGAGAGAGACCCAGTACTTC,CASSIQLGRETQYF
-,TRBJ1-1,TRBV7-3,-,TGTGCCAGCAGCTCTGGGGCCCAAGCTTTCTTT,CASSSGAQAFF
-,TRBJ2-7,TRBV29-1,-,TGCAGCGTTGAAAAGGAGAGCTCCTACGAGCAGTACTTC,CSVEKESSYEQYF
-,TRBJ1-2,TRBV28,TRBD1,TGTGCCAGCAGTTTAAGCAGGGGGGGTAGGGGGGGCTACACCTTC,CASSLSRGGRGGYTF
-,TRBJ2-6,TRBV7-9,-,TGTGCCAGCAGCCAAAGTTCAGGGGCCAACGTCCTGACTTTC,CASSQSSGANVLTF
-,TRBJ2-3,TRBV20-1,-,TGCAGTGCTAGTTTAACCGGCACAGATACGCAGTATTTT,CSASLTGTDTQYF
few,TRBJ1-5,TRBV2,-,TGTGCCAGCAGTGGTCAAGGGAGGAACCAGCCCCAGCATTTT,CASSGQGRNQPQHF
-,TRBJ2-1,TRBV7-2,TRBD2,TGTGCCAGCAGCTCGAGACTAGCGGGGGGCCGCAATGAGCAGTTCTTC,CASSSRLAGGRNEQFF
-,TRBJ2-2,TRBV24-1,-,TGTGCCACCAGTGATTTGGCTCGGACGAATCACCGGGGAGCTGTTTTT,CATSDLARTNHRGAVF
-,TRBJ1-1,TRBV6-5,-,TGTGCCAGCAGTTTCGACAGGCACACTGAAGCTTTCTTT,CASSFDRHTEAFF
-,TRBJ2-1,TRBV2,TRBD2,TGTGCCAGCGCAGTCTCCACTTTAGCGGGGGGGCCATACAATGAGCAGTTCTTC,CASAVSTLAGGPYNEQFF
-,TRBJ2-3,TRBV7-8,TRBD1,TGTGCCAGCAGCCGAGACGGGACAGGGGGCACAGATACGCAGTATTTT,CASSRDGTGGTDTQYF
-,TRBJ2-5,TRBV6-5,-,TGTGCCAGCAGCCGCACAACTAGAGAGACCCAGTACTTC,CASSRTTRETQYF
-,TRBJ2-1,TRBV25-1,-,TGTGCCACCGGAGATAGGGGCTCCTGGGGCAATGAGCAGTTCTTC,CATGDRGSWGNEQFF
-,TRBJ1-2,TRBV3-1/TRBV3-2,TRBD1,TGTGCCAGCAGCCAACAGGGGGCGGACTATGGCTACACCTTC,CASSQQGADYGYTF
-,TRBJ2-5,TRBV5-4,-,TGTGCCAGCAGCTCAAAAGGGGGTAAAGAGACCCAGTACTTC,CASSSKGGKETQYF